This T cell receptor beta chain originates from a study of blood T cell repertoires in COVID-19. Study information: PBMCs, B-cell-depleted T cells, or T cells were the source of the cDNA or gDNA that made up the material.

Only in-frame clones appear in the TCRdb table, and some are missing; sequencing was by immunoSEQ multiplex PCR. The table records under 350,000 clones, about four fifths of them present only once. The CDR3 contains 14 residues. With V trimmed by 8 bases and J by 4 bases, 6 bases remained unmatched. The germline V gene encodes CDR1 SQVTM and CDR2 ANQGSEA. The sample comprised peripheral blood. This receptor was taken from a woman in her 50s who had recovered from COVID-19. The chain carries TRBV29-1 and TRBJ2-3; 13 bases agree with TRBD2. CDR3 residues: CSSSGLAGADTQYF. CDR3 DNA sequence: TGCAGCTCCTCAGGACTAGCGGGAGCAGATACGCAGTATTTT.